This T cell receptor beta chain emerged from a study of CD8+ T cells in alopecia areata. This clone was seen more than once but under ten times. The sequencing template was cDNA reverse transcribed from extracted RNA. TCRdb's table, derived via immunoSEQ multiplex PCR, lists solely in-frame clones and lacks some. Of approximately 200,000 clones detected, 50% to 60% appear once; the ten largest clones hold around 0.69%. The V gene's germline CDR1 is WNHNN and CDR2 SYGVQD (reference sequence). Trimming removed 0 bases at V and 0 bases at J, with 6 bases between. This CDR3 is 14 amino acids long. Treatment denoted: oral pan-JAK inhibitor, 5-10 mg twice daily.

The rearrangement links TRBV10-1 to TRBJ2-7, with no clear D. The TCR was taken from a human donor with alopecia areata. Sample: CD4+ T cells sorted from blood, taken at week 4, from a patient treated with tofacitinib. The CDR3 sequence is CASSESGNSYEQYF. For the CDR3, the DNA is TGCGCCAGCAGTGAGTCGGGGAACTCCTACGAGCAGTACTTC.